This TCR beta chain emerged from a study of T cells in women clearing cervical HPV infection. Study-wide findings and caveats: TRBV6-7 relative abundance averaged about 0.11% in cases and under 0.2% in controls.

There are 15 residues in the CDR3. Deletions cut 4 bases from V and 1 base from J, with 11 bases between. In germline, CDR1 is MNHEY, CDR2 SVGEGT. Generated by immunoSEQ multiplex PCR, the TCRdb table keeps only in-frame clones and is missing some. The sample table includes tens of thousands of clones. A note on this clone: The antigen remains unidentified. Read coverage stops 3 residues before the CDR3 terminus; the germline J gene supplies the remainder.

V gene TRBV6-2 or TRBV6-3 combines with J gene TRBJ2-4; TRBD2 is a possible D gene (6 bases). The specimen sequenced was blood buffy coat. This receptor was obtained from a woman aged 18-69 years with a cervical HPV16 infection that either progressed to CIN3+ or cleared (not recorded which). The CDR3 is CASSSARGAKNIQYF. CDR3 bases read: TGTGCCAGCAGTTCCGCCCGGGGGGCCAAAAACATT.